These 26 T cell receptor beta chains were sequenced from one sample in a study of blood T cells in healthy people across ages. With a J-beta primer mix and a sample-barcoded 5' primer, a second PCR ran about 7 to 12 cycles. TCRdb re-analysed the 5' RACE reads in MiXCR, keeping a single row per CDR3 protein. The sample comprises about 640,000 distinct CDR3 sequences, around 41% of which are singletons, and about 30% rests with the top ten. Sequencing was done on a sample of blood. The origin of the receptors is a man older than 75 in good health.

This clonotype turned up a few times. The gene calls are TRBV29-1 and TRBJ2-3; 7 bases fit TRBD2. Germline trimming cut 4 bases from V and 2 bases from J; bases unmatched to any gene: 9. Germline V gene data show CDR1 as SQVTM and CDR2 as ANQGSEA. The CDR3 loop spans 15 amino acids. CDR3 bases: TGCAGCGTTGTACCTAGCGGCCCCTACACAGATACGCAGTATTTT. It is translated as CSVVPSGPYTDTQYF.

This clonotype was detected only a few times. This chain links TRBV6-5 with TRBJ1-6; D is ambiguous. The CDR3 has 13 amino acids. CDR1 MNHEY and CDR2 SVGAGI come from the germline V gene. V was shortened by 6 bases and J by 10 bases, with 13 bases between the two germline ends. CDR3 nucleotide sequence: TGTGCCAGCAGGACGCAGGTAGAATCACCCCTCCACTTT. Protein product: CASRTQVESPLHF.

This chain joins TRBV5-1 and TRBJ2-2, with no clear D. Trimming left V 4 bases short and J 0 bases short, with 10 bases between. Germline V gene data show CDR1 as SGHRS and CDR2 as YFSETQ. The CDR3 has 15 residues. The CDR3 spells CASSPLGSNTGELFF. CDR3 DNA sequence: TGCGCCAGCAGCCCTCTGGGGTCGAACACCGGGGAGCTGTTTTTT.

This clonotype was seen a few times. The rearrangement links TRBV5-1 to TRBJ2-5; 8 nucleotides match TRBD2. TRBJ2-7 matches the DNA end more closely, so the J call is doubtful. This CDR3 region has 14 residues. Germline V gives CDR1 SGHRS, CDR2 YFSETQ. The CDR3, as DNA: TGCGCCAGCAGGGTAGCGGGGACGGGGTACGAGCAGTACTTC. It translates to CASRVAGTGYEQYF.

This clonotype was observed many times. The chain carries TRBV29-1 and TRBJ2-3; 8 positions match TRBD2. The ends lost 5 bases at V and 4 bases at J; junction bases unmatched: 11. From germline, CDR1 is SQVTM and CDR2 ANQGSEA. CDR3 length: 15 amino acids. The CDR3 loop reads CSVILGLAMADTQYF. As DNA, the CDR3 is TGCAGCGTTATTTTAGGACTAGCAATGGCAGATACGCAGTATTTT.

Details on this clonotype: A much larger clone differs from this one at a single base, so this may be a read error. The chain is built from TRBV2 and TRBJ2-1; a possible D gene is TRBD1 (5 bases). Deletions cut 11 bases from V and 6 bases from J, with 23 bases between. The CDR3 totals 15 residues. Germline V gene data show CDR1 as SNHLY and CDR2 as FYNNEI. The CDR3 reads CAGITRRQGGNEQFF. CDR3 nucleotides: TGTGCCGGCATAACACGCAGGCAGGGTGGCAATGAGCAGTTCTTC.

The table lists this clonotype with many counts. The V call is TRBV20-1, the J call TRBJ1-2, with TRBD1 identical over 7 bases. The V and J ends lost 6 bases and 7 bases, in that order; junction bases with no gene match: 5. This CDR3 region has 11 residues. Germline CDR1 reads DFQATT; CDR2 reads SNEGSKA (reference sequence). The CDR3 region has the DNA TGCAGTGCAGGGGGCGGGGCTGGCTACACCTTC. Its translation: CSAGGGAGYTF.

This rearrangement joins TRBV12-3 or TRBV12-4 to TRBJ2-6, with a possible D match to TRBD2 (6 bases). The length of the CDR3 is 17 residues. V was clipped by 6 bases and J by 0 bases, with 15 bases between them. The CDR3 loop reads CASRRGTGNSGANVLTF. CDR3 in DNA: TGTGCCAGCAGACGGGGGACGGGGAACTCTGGGGCCAACGTCCTGACTTTC.

The gene calls are TRBV11-2 and TRBJ2-5; D gene uncertain. The J call could be wrong; TRBJ2-7 is a better fit for the DNA end. Germline V CDR1 and CDR2: SGHAT, FQNNGV. The CDR3 is made up of 14 amino acids. The CDR3 spells CASSLVTMAVEQYF. For the CDR3, the DNA is TGTGCCAGCAGCTTAGTTACTATGGCGGTCGAGCAGTACTTC.

The chain is built from TRBV7-9 and TRBJ2-3; D is possibly TRBD1 (5 bases). V was pared by 1 base and J by 2 bases, with 19 bases between. From germline, CDR1 is SEHNR and CDR2 FQNEAQ (reference sequence). CDR3 size: 18 residues. CDR3 amino acids: CASSLGVLGRGNTDTQYF. The CDR3 DNA reads TGTGCCAGCAGCTTAGGAGTTTTGGGTAGGGGAAACACAGATACGCAGTATTTT.

This clonotype was detected only a few times. V is TRBV18 and J is TRBJ1-4, with 10 bases fitting TRBD1. The V gene end was trimmed by 4 bases and the J gene end by 5 bases; junction bases not matched to a gene: 4. CDR1 and CDR2 from the germline V gene are KGHSH and LQKENI. The CDR3 loop spans 15 amino acids. The CDR3 DNA reads TGTGCCAGCTCACTCGACAGGGGGCCAAATGAAAAACTGTTTTTT. As protein: CASSLDRGPNEKLFF.

There are many counts of this clonotype. This may arise from a read error, as a much more abundant clone is one base away. CDR3 sequence: CASSLGLGRETQYF. The CDR3, as DNA: TGTGCCAGCAGCTTAGGCTTGGGGCGTGAGACCCAGTACTTC. The chain links TRBV7-2 to TRBJ2-5; tentatively, D is TRBD1 (5 bases). The CDR3 is made up of 14 amino acids. Germline CDR1 reads SGHTA; CDR2 reads FQGNSA. V was trimmed by 1 base and J by 5 bases, leaving 11 bases between them.

This clonotype showed up just a few times. The genes are TRBV4-2 and TRBJ2-5; D is unresolved. Trimming stripped 6 bases from V and 1 base from J, with 12 bases between. Germline CDR1 LGHNA, CDR2 YNFKEQ. The CDR3 has 14 residues. CDR3 residues: CASSPNTVQETQYF. Here the CDR3 DNA reads TGTGCCAGCAGTCCCAATACCGTCCAAGAGACCCAGTACTTC.

J is TRBJ2-5 and V is TRBV12-3 or TRBV12-4; D may be TRBD2 (5 bases). The CDR3 spans 16 residues. V was cut by 3 bases and J by 3 bases, with 17 bases left in between. The CDR3 DNA reads as TGTGCCAGCAGTTTTTGGCCGAGGGTCAGAGAAGAGACCCAGTACTTC. Protein: CASSFWPRVREETQYF.

This clonotype was seen ten or more times. The chain couples TRBV7-2 to TRBJ1-2, with D possibly matching TRBD1 (6 bases). The CDR3 contains 15 residues. Germline lookup yields CDR1 SGHTA and CDR2 FQGNSA. The V and J ends lost 5 bases and 7 bases respectively, with 20 bases between them. The CDR3 here is CASSHNGNRRGGYTF. CDR3 nucleotide sequence: TGTGCCAGCAGCCACAACGGAAACCGCAGGGGTGGCTACACCTTC.

On this clonotype: A much larger clonotype is one base distant, so this may be a read error. The CDR3 loop is CASRTGLETDTQYF. In DNA, the CDR3 is TGTGCCAGCAGGACAGGGCTCGAGACAGATACGCAGTATTTT. The chain has TRBV28 and TRBJ2-3; 7 positions match TRBD1. Germline trimming cut 6 bases from V and 3 bases from J; bases unmatched to any gene: 6. Germline V gene lookup returns CDR1 MDHEN and CDR2 SYDVKM. The CDR3 extends over 14 amino acids.

The chain joins TRBV20-1 to TRBJ2-7, with 12 positions matching TRBD2. The CDR3 extends over 13 amino acids. Germline lookup yields CDR1 DFQATT and CDR2 SNEGSKA (reference sequence). Unmatched junction bases numbered 5, after V lost 6 bases and J lost 5 bases. The CDR3 DNA follows: TGCAGTGCCCCGACTAGCGGGAGCAACGAGCAGTACTTC. Translation gives CSAPTSGSNEQYF.

The chain employs TRBV20-1 and TRBJ2-7, with 13 bases aligning to TRBD2. The germline V gene encodes CDR1 DFQATT and CDR2 SNEGSKA (reference sequence). The CDR3 extends over 13 amino acids. Trimming at V came to 6 bases and at J to 7 bases, leaving 6 bases not matched to a gene. CDR3 protein: CSAQLAGGREQYF. Written as DNA, the CDR3 is TGCAGTGCCCAACTAGCGGGGGGGCGGGAGCAGTACTTC.

This clonotype was detected only a few times. V gene TRBV9 combines with J gene TRBJ2-1; 8 bases are shared with TRBD2. Germline assignment: CDR1 SGDLS and CDR2 YYNGEE. The V gene end was trimmed by 0 bases and the J gene end by 4 bases; junction bases not matched to a gene: 9. CDR3 length: 17 amino acids. The CDR3 DNA reads as TGTGCCAGCAGCGTAGTGCCAGCGGGAGTAGGATACAATGAGCAGTTCTTC. Translating it yields CASSVVPAGVGYNEQFF. The variable domain in full, with the rest retrieved from reference TRBV9 and TRBJ2-1, is DSGVTQTPKHLITATGQRVTLRCSPRSGDLSVYWYQQSLDQGLQFLIQYYNGEERAKGNILERFSAQQFPDLHSELNLSSLELGDSALYFCASSVVPAGVGYNEQFFGPGTRLTVL.

This sequence joins TRBV6-1 and TRBJ1-1; D is perhaps TRBD1 (5 bases). The CDR3 has 14 residues. Germline CDR1 reads MNHNS; CDR2 reads SASEGT. Trimming removed 1 base at V and 4 bases at J, with 10 bases between. The CDR3 coding sequence is TGTGCCAGCAGTGAAGAGCGGGGACGCACTGAAGCTTTCTTT. This translates into CASSEERGRTEAFF.

The chain uses TRBV20-1 and TRBJ2-4; D gene ambiguous. V lost 3 bases to trimming and J lost 2 bases, with 11 bases between them. Germline loops: CDR1 DFQATT, CDR2 SNEGSKA (reference sequence). The CDR3 is 14 amino acids. The DNA for the CDR3 is TGCAGTGCTAGCGGCCCGGGTCCCAAAAACATTCAGTACTTC. Its protein is CSASGPGPKNIQYF.

This clonotype was recorded a few times. This sequence joins TRBV4-3 and TRBJ2-1; 14 bases are a match to TRBD2. The CDR3 is 18 residues long. Germline V lookup: CDR1 LGHNA, CDR2 YSLEER. Unmatched junction bases numbered 8, after V lost 0 bases and J lost 7 bases. CDR3 nucleotide sequence: TGCGCCAGCAGCCAAGATATGCCGGGACTAGCGGGGGTGAATGAGCAGTTCTTC. Its translation is CASSQDMPGLAGVNEQFF.

This clonotype has ten or more counts. The chain is built from TRBV4-2 and TRBJ2-3; the match to TRBD2 covers 9 bases. This CDR3 contains 17 residues. V lost 4 bases, J lost 4 bases, and 12 bases stayed unmatched. Germline V gene sequence: CDR1 LGHNA, CDR2 YNFKEQ. The CDR3 region is CASSPASERGAADTQYF. CDR3 in DNA: TGTGCCAGCAGCCCCGCTTCGGAGCGGGGGGCGGCAGATACGCAGTATTTT.

V usage is TRBV20-1 and J usage is TRBJ2-7, with 7 bases fitting TRBD1. Germline trimming cut 3 bases from V and 0 bases from J; bases unmatched to any gene: 11. The CDR3 has 16 amino acids. Germline V gives CDR1 DFQATT, CDR2 SNEGSKA (reference sequence). Here the CDR3 DNA reads TGCAGTGCTAGTCCACTCCTGGACAGGAACTCCTACGAGCAGTACTTC. Translated: CSASPLLDRNSYEQYF.

The V and J genes are TRBV20-1 and TRBJ1-1; D is ambiguous. Looked up from germline, CDR1 is DFQATT and CDR2 is SNEGSKA (reference sequence). The ends were cut back, 5 bases at V and 1 base at J, with 14 bases in the middle. The CDR3 length is 14 residues. CDR3 amino acids: CSAEDATANTEAFF. CDR3 nucleotides: TGCAGTGCTGAAGACGCGACGGCGAACACTGAAGCTTTCTTT.

The genes are TRBV6-5 and TRBJ2-1; D gene uncertain. The CDR3 contains 14 residues. Trimming removed 6 bases at V and 13 bases at J, with 22 bases between. Germline V lookup: CDR1 MNHEY, CDR2 SVGAGI. The CDR3 DNA is TGTGCCAGCAGGAAGGGTACCGTCCAAGAGACCCAGTTCTTC. Its protein is CASRKGTVQETQFF.